The 13 T cell receptor beta chains presented below share a single source sample, sequenced in a study of blood T cell repertoires in COVID-19. The assay was immunoSEQ multiplex PCR, and TCRdb's table has in-frame clones only and misses some. Of about 250,000 clones listed, around 90% were seen once; the top ten hold 1.3% to 1.5%. The specimen was peripheral blood. The receptors originated from a man older than 75 with acute or convalescent COVID-19.

CDR3 bases: TGTGCCAGCAGTTTGGCGGATGAAAAACTGTTTTTT. Protein product: CASSLADEKLFF. The V gene is TRBV12-3 or TRBV12-4, the J gene TRBJ1-4; no definite D call. The V end lost 3 bases, the J end lost 6 bases, and 5 bases lay between the germline ends. This CDR3 contains 12 residues.

This chain joins TRBV19 and TRBJ2-1; D not resolved. This CDR3 is built from 15 residues. Germline values: CDR1 LNHDA, CDR2 SQIVND (reference sequence). The V end lost 7 bases, the J end lost 0 bases, and 13 bases lay between the germline ends. The CDR3 sequence is CASKVTRNSYNEQFF. CDR3 nucleotide sequence: TGTGCCAGTAAAGTGACACGGAACTCCTACAATGAGCAGTTCTTC.

CDR3 nucleotides: TGTGCCAGCAGTGATAGCGGATCTAGCACAGATACGCAGTATTTT. Translated, it gives CASSDSGSSTDTQYF. The chain combines TRBV6-1 with TRBJ2-3; possible D gene TRBD2, 6 bases. Trimming removed 3 bases at V and 0 bases at J, with 10 bases between. In germline, CDR1 is MNHNS, CDR2 SASEGT. The CDR3 consists of 15 residues.

The chain couples TRBV9 to TRBJ2-1; 11 bases map to TRBD2. CDR1 SGDLS and CDR2 YYNGEE come from the germline V gene. With V trimmed by 4 bases and J by 10 bases, 10 bases remained unmatched. The CDR3 extends over 15 amino acids. CDR3 amino acids: CASSPLAGGPGEQFF. Written as DNA, the CDR3 is TGTGCCAGCAGCCCATTAGCGGGAGGGCCGGGGGAGCAGTTCTTC.

This clone was picked up one time. The chain carries TRBV5-6 and TRBJ1-2, with TRBD1 identical over 7 bases. The CDR3 length is 16 residues. The V gene's germline CDR1 is SGHDT and CDR2 YYEEEE. V lost 4 bases and J lost 0; bases outside the gene matches: 9. CDR3 in DNA: TGTGCCAGCAGCCCTCGACAGGGAAGCGCTAACTATGGCTACACCTTC. Translation: CASSPRQGSANYGYTF.

The V call is TRBV19, the J call TRBJ2-1, with a possible D match to TRBD1 (5 bases). The V end was cut by 2 bases, the J end by 4 bases, with 12 bases between. Per the germline V gene, CDR1 is LNHDA and CDR2 is SQIVND (reference sequence). The CDR3 is 15 residues long. The CDR3 nucleotides are TGTGCCAGTAGTATAACACAGGCTACTTACAATGAGCAGTTCTTC. Translation: CASSITQATYNEQFF.

A few counts support this clone. The chain combines TRBV5-4 with TRBJ2-3, with 10 bases lining up with TRBD2. The CDR3 is 18 residues long. With 9 bases clipped from V and 2 bases from J, the junction kept 18 bases outside the gene matches. In germline, CDR1 is SGHNT, CDR2 YYREEE (reference sequence). CDR3 protein: CAIKLGLAGAGNTDTQYF. The CDR3 DNA sequence: TGTGCCATTAAGCTCGGGCTAGCGGGGGCCGGAAACACAGATACGCAGTATTTT.

The chain carries TRBV10-1 and TRBJ2-1; 13 nucleotides match TRBD2. Germline V gene data show CDR1 as WNHNN and CDR2 as SYGVQD (reference sequence). With 7 bases clipped from V and 7 bases from J, the junction kept 7 bases outside the gene matches. The CDR3 runs to 15 residues. The CDR3 region is CASNEGLAGKNEQFF. CDR3 nucleotides: TGCGCCAGCAACGAGGGACTAGCGGGGAAGAATGAGCAGTTCTTC.

Details on this clone: The same CDR3 is also encoded by other DNA sequences in this sample. V and J are TRBV6-5 and TRBJ1-1; 7 nucleotides line up with TRBD1. The CDR3 has 14 amino acids. From germline, CDR1 is MNHEY and CDR2 SVGAGI. After removal of 2 bases from V and 2 bases from J, the junction contained 2 bases not matched to a gene. CDR3 nucleotide sequence: TGTGCCAGCAGTTACCTAGGGGGCAACACTGAAGCTTTCTTT. It specifies CASSYLGGNTEAFF.

The chain recombines TRBV4-1 with TRBJ2-7; TRBD1 matches 8 bases. Germline trimming cut 4 bases from V and 3 bases from J; bases unmatched to any gene: 14. The CDR3 is made up of 17 amino acids. CDR1 and CDR2 from the germline V gene are MGHRA and YSYEKL. This CDR3 reads CASSPRGGQGFFYEQYF. The CDR3 bases are TGCGCCAGCAGCCCCCGAGGCGGACAGGGCTTCTTCTACGAGCAGTACTTC.

The chain employs TRBV6-2 or TRBV6-3 and TRBJ1-1; the match to TRBD1 covers 8 bases. CDR1 is MNHEY and CDR2 is SVGEGT in the germline V gene. CDR3 size: 17 residues. The V segment lost 4 bases and the J segment 5 bases; nucleotides outside the gene matches: 15. The CDR3 here is CASSFTPSTGAETEAFF. CDR3 nucleotide sequence: TGTGCCAGCAGTTTTACCCCCTCGACAGGGGCGGAAACTGAAGCTTTCTTT.

The sample holds a few counts of this clone. V usage is TRBV29-1 and J usage is TRBJ2-3; TRBD2 matches at 9 bases. V was pared by 3 bases and J by 8 bases, with 9 bases of the junction left unmatched. Germline CDR1 SQVTM, CDR2 ANQGSEA. There are 14 residues in the CDR3. The CDR3: CSVEVVAGVRTQYF. DNA of the CDR3: TGCAGCGTTGAGGTAGTAGCGGGAGTTCGTACGCAGTATTTT.

For the CDR3, the DNA is TGCGCCAGCAGCTCCGATGGACAGCCAACAACTAATGAAAAACTGTTTTTT. This sequence encodes CASSSDGQPTTNEKLFF. This chain links TRBV5-1 with TRBJ1-4; a possible D gene is TRBD1 (6 bases). Germline lookup yields CDR1 SGHRS and CDR2 YFSETQ. Trimming shortened V by 3 bases and J by 0 bases, and 15 bases separated the two germline ends. The CDR3 extends over 17 amino acids.